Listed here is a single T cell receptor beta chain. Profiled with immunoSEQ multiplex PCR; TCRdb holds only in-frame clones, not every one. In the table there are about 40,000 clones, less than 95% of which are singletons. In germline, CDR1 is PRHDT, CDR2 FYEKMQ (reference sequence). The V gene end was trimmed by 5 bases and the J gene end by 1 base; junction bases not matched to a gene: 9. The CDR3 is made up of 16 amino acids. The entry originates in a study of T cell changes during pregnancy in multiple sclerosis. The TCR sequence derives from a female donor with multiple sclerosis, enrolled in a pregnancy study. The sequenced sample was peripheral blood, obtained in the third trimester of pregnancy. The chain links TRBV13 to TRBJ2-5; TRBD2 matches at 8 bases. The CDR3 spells CASSPTGTRSQETQYF. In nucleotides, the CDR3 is TGTGCCAGCAGCCCCACCGGGACTAGAAGCCAAGAGACCCAGTACTTC.